The 18 T cell receptor beta chains below were found in one sample sequenced in a study of identifying expanded T cells in peripheral blood. TCRdb's copy holds only in-frame clones and misses some; the assay was immunoSEQ multiplex PCR. This table has roughly 92,000 clones, more than 70% appearing once. What was sequenced was blood. Every receptor here comes from a person between 18 and 70 years old in good health.

J is TRBJ2-1 and V is TRBV6-6; D perhaps matches TRBD2 (6 bases). The CDR3 totals 15 residues. The germline V gene encodes CDR1 MNHNY and CDR2 SVGAGI (reference sequence). V was clipped by 5 bases and J by 6 bases, with 17 bases between them. CDR3 residues: CASSARRDLGNEQFF. The DNA for the CDR3 is TGTGCCAGCAGTGCCCGCAGGGACTTAGGCAATGAGCAGTTCTTC.

The genes are TRBV6-1 and TRBJ1-1, with 7 bases lining up with TRBD1. V dropped 6 bases and J dropped 5; count of bases not matched to a gene: 15. The CDR3 has 16 amino acids. The germline CDR1 and CDR2 sequences are MNHNS and SASEGT. Written as DNA, the CDR3 is TGTGCCAGCAGAGAACTCGACATACAGGGGTATACTGAAGCTTTCTTT. It encodes CASRELDIQGYTEAFF.

The V call is TRBV19, the J call TRBJ1-5; 7 bases match TRBD1. From germline, CDR1 is LNHDA and CDR2 SQIVND (reference sequence). The CDR3 length is 14 residues. Trimming cost V 11 bases and J 6 bases; bases outside gene matches: 13. The CDR3 sequence is CASNHRGRGQPQHF. The CDR3 nucleotides read TGTGCCTCGAATCACAGGGGACGGGGTCAGCCCCAGCATTTT.

In DNA, the CDR3 is TGTGCCAGCAGCCTCCGACTAGCGGGGTACGAGCAGTACTTC. This translates into CASSLRLAGYEQYF. The rearrangement joins TRBV5-6 to TRBJ2-7; 11 nucleotides match TRBD2. V lost 4 bases to trimming and J lost 4 bases; unmatched junction nucleotides: 4. The CDR3 totals 14 residues. The germline CDR1 and CDR2 sequences are SGHDT and YYEEEE.

The chain is built from TRBV18 and TRBJ1-6; D remains ambiguous. The CDR3 is made up of 18 amino acids. CDR1 and CDR2 (germline): KGHSH, LQKENI. Trimming removed 0 bases from V and 0 bases from J, with 12 bases in between. CDR3 DNA sequence: TGTGCCAGCTCACCACCAGGTCGGGTGAACTCCTATAATTCACCCCTCCACTTT. Protein: CASSPPGRVNSYNSPLHF. Full variable domain (outside the CDR3, taken from reference TRBV18 and TRBJ1-6): NAGVMQNPRHLVRRRGQEARLRCSPMKGHSHVYWYRQLPEEGLKFMVYLQKENIIDESGMPKERFSAEFPKEGPSILRIQQVVRGDSAAYFCASSPPGRVNSYNSPLHFGNGTRLTVT.

The chain couples TRBV5-1 to TRBJ2-5, with TRBD1 matching 7 bases. Per the germline V gene, CDR1 is SGHRS and CDR2 is YFSETQ. CDR3 length equals 13 residues. Unmatched junction bases numbered 5, after V lost 4 bases and J lost 5 bases. The CDR3 DNA sequence: TGCGCCAGCAGCCGGGACAGTGAGGAGACCCAGTACTTC. It specifies CASSRDSEETQYF.

The J gene is TRBJ1-4, the V gene TRBV6-6; D is possibly TRBD1 (6 bases). Trimming shortened V by 2 bases and J by 8 bases, and 15 bases separated the two germline ends. This CDR3 is 15 amino acids long. Germline CDR1 MNHNY, CDR2 SVGAGI (reference sequence). The CDR3 loop reads CASSYQGLRGEKLFF. For the CDR3, the DNA is TGTGCCAGCAGTTACCAGGGGCTACGGGGGGAAAAACTGTTTTTT.

The chain links TRBV11-2 to TRBJ1-6; D remains ambiguous. Trimming left V 6 bases short and J 0 bases short, with 6 bases between. CDR3 size: 14 residues. Germline V gives CDR1 SGHAT, CDR2 FQNNGV. The CDR3, as DNA: TGTGCCAGCAGGGACCTCTCCTATAATTCACCCCTCCACTTT. Translated: CASRDLSYNSPLHF.

In its sample, this clone was seen once. The chain couples TRBV18 to TRBJ2-2, with D tentatively TRBD2 (7 bases). The CDR3 consists of 18 residues. V was shortened by 6 bases and J by 3 bases, with 23 bases between the two germline ends. The germline V gene encodes CDR1 KGHSH and CDR2 LQKENI. CDR3 DNA: TGTGCCAGCTCGCCCTTGGTAACTGCGGGGGCGGACACCGGGGAGCTGTTTTTT. This translates into CASSPLVTAGADTGELFF.

The table lists this clone with a few counts. V usage is TRBV7-2 and J usage is TRBJ1-2; D possibly corresponds to TRBD1 (5 bases). V gave up 4 bases and J gave up 3 bases, with 12 bases separating them. Germline V lookup: CDR1 SGHTA, CDR2 FQGNSA. This CDR3 has 14 amino acids. CDR3 amino acids: CASSWGTEYYGYTF. CDR3 sequence (DNA): TGTGCCAGCAGCTGGGGGACGGAATACTATGGCTACACCTTC. Full variable domain (missing parts from reference TRBV7-2 and TRBJ1-2): GAGVSQSPSNKVTEKGKDVELRCDPISGHTALYWYRQSLGQGLEFLIYFQGNSAPDKSGLPSDRFSAERTGGSVSTLTIQRTQQEDSAVYLCASSWGTEYYGYTFGSGTRLTVV.

The V call is TRBV7-2, the J call TRBJ1-2; TRBD1 might be the D (5 bases). CDR3 length equals 16 residues. V gave up 2 bases and J gave up 4 bases, with 17 bases separating them. The germline V gene encodes CDR1 SGHTA and CDR2 FQGNSA. In DNA, the CDR3 is TGTGCCAGCAGCTTATTCGGTAATGGGGACGGCTATGGCTACACCTTC. It encodes CASSLFGNGDGYGYTF.

This clone showed up just once. V usage is TRBV2 and J usage is TRBJ2-7; D gene uncertain. The V end was cut by 7 bases, the J end by 4 bases, with 14 bases between. The CDR3 sequence is 13 residues long. Germline CDR1 and CDR2: SNHLY and FYNNEI. The CDR3 DNA reads as TGTGCCAGCACGGGCGATTCACTTTACGAGCAGTACTTC. This translates into CASTGDSLYEQYF.

The CDR3, as DNA: TGTGCCAGCTCACCACCGACAGGGGGCGAGACTGAAGCTTTCTTT. It specifies CASSPPTGGETEAFF. V usage is TRBV18 and J usage is TRBJ1-1, with TRBD1 matching 10 bases. This CDR3 region has 15 residues. Germline loops: CDR1 KGHSH, CDR2 LQKENI. J lost 5 bases, V lost 0 bases, and 3 bases had no gene match. Drawing the rest from reference TRBV18 and TRBJ1-1, the complete variable domain is NAGVMQNPRHLVRRRGQEARLRCSPMKGHSHVYWYRQLPEEGLKFMVYLQKENIIDESGMPKERFSAEFPKEGPSILRIQQVVRGDSAAYFCASSPPTGGETEAFFGQGTRLTVV.

This rearrangement joins TRBV18 to TRBJ2-1; TRBD1 agrees at 10 bases. This CDR3 region has 15 residues. Germline V CDR1 and CDR2: KGHSH, LQKENI. V trimming: 5 bases; J trimming: 4 bases; junction bases outside the gene matches: 5. The CDR3 DNA reads TGTGCCAGCTCAGCCGGGACAGGGGAATACAATGAGCAGTTCTTC. Its translation is CASSAGTGEYNEQFF.

This clone was seen a single time. This chain links TRBV11-2 with TRBJ2-1; 8 positions agree with TRBD2. Germline V gives CDR1 SGHAT, CDR2 FQNNGV. V trimming: 1 base; J trimming: 2 bases; junction bases outside the gene matches: 1. This CDR3 is built from 15 residues. The CDR3 reads CASSLVGGAYNEQFF. The DNA of the CDR3 is TGTGCCAGCAGCTTAGTCGGGGGGGCCTACAATGAGCAGTTCTTC.

The genes are TRBV15 and TRBJ2-7, with 9 nucleotides matching TRBD1. V was pared by 4 bases and J by 5 bases, with 12 bases of the junction left unmatched. The CDR3 totals 16 residues. CDR1 is LNHNV, CDR2 YYDKDF, per germline (reference sequence). The CDR3, as DNA: TGTGCCACCAGCAACGACCCCGGGACAGGGAGCGACGAGCAGTACTTC. Translation gives CATSNDPGTGSDEQYF.

The chain couples TRBV27 to TRBJ1-3, with 11 nucleotides matching TRBD1. V lost 4 bases to trimming and J lost 3 bases; unmatched junction nucleotides: 2. In germline, CDR1 is MNHEY, CDR2 SMNVEV (reference sequence). This CDR3 has 15 amino acids. The CDR3 DNA reads as TGTGCCAGCAGTTCCGGGACAGGGGGTGGAAACACCATATATTTT. Its protein is CASSSGTGGGNTIYF.

The chain has TRBV11-1 and TRBJ2-7; D gene ambiguous. CDR1 SGHAT and CDR2 FQDESV come from the germline V gene (reference sequence). Trimming pared 1 base from V and 11 bases from J, leaving 9 bases between. The CDR3 consists of 11 residues. Here the CDR3 DNA reads TGTGCCAGCAGCTTAGACAGTGGGAAGTACTTC. It encodes CASSLDSGKYF. The variable domain in full, with the rest retrieved from reference TRBV11-1 and TRBJ2-7, is EAEVAQSPRYKITEKSQAVAFWCDPISGHATLYWYRQILGQGPELLVQFQDESVVDDSQLPKDRFSAERLKGVDSTLKIQPAELGDSAMYLCASSLDSGKYFGPGTRLTVT.